This note documents a single T cell receptor (beta chain) sequence. This sample was taken from a study of cytomegalovirus exposure and HLA in healthy donors. V lost 1 base and J 5 bases, leaving 16 bases between the germline ends. The CDR3 has 16 amino acids. The V gene's germline CDR1 is SGHNT and CDR2 YYREEE (reference sequence). In the PCR, 60 Vbeta and 13 Jbeta primers were used. Sequencing was performed with immunoSEQ multiplex PCR; in TCRdb, only in-frame clones are kept and a portion is missing. The table shows 100,000 to 150,000 clones, with around four fifths occurring only once. The sequenced sample was PBMCs. The sequence was obtained from a woman aged 40 to 50 in good health and CMV-seronegative. This chain uses TRBV5-4 with TRBJ2-1, with D perhaps TRBD1 (6 bases). The CDR3 is CASSLSQGLIHNEQFF. CDR3 bases: TGTGCCAGCAGCTTGAGTCAGGGGCTAATCCACAATGAGCAGTTCTTC.